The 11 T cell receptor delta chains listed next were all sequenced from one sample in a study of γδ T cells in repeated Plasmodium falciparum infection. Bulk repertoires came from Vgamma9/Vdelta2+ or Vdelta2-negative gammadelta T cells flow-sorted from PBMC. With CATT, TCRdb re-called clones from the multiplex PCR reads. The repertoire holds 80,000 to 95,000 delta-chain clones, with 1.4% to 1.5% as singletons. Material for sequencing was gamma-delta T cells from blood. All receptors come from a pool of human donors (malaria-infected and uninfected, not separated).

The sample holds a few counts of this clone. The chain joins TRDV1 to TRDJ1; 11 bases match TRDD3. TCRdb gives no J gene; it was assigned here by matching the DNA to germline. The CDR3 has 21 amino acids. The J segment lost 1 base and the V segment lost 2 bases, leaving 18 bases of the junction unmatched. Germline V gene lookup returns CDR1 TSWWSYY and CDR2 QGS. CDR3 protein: CALGEGPSYTYWGIITDKLIF. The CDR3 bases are TGTGCTCTTGGGGAAGGTCCTTCCTACACCTACTGGGGGATAATCACCGATAAACTCATCTTT.

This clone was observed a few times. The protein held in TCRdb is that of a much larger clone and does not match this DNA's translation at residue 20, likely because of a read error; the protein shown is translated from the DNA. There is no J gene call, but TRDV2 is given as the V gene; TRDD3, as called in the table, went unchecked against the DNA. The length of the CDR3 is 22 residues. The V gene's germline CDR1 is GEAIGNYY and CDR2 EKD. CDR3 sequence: CACDSPTGMGERSSWDTRQTFF. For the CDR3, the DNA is TGTGCCTGTGATTCACCCACCGGAATGGGGGAACGTAGCTCCTGGGACACCCGACAGACGTTTTTC.

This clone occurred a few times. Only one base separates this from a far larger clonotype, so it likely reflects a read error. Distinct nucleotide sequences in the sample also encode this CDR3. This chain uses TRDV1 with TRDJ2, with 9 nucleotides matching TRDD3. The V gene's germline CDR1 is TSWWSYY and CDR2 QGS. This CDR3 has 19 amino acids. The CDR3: CALGVPWGYLGDMTAQLFF. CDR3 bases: TGTGCTCTTGGGGTGCCGTGGGGCTACTTGGGGGATATGACAGCACAACTCTTCTTC.

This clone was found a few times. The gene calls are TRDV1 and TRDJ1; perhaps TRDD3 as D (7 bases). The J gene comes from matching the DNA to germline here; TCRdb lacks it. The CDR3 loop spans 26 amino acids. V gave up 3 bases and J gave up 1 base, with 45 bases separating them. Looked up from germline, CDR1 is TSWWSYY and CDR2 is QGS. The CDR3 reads CALGDFKGRGPFPLRGIRRLTDKLIF. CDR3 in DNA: TGTGCTCTTGGGGACTTCAAGGGGAGAGGGCCCTTCCCGCTTAGGGGGATTCGGCGTCTCACCGATAAACTCATCTTT.

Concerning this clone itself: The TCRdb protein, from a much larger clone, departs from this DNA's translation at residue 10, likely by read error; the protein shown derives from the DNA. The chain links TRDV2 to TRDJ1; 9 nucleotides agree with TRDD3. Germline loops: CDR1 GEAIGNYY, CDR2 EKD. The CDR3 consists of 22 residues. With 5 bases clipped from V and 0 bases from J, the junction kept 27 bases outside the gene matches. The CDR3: CACVPLTAGGWGYGEYTDKLIF. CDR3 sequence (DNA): TGTGCCTGTGTCCCCCTGACTGCTGGGGGCTGGGGATACGGGGAGTACACCGATAAACTCATCTTT.

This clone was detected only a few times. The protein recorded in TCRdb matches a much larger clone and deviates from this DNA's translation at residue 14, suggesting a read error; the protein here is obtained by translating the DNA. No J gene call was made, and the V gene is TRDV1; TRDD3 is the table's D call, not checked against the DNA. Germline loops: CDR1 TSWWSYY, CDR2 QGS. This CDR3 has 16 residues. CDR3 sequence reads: CALGERGRFNTDKRIF. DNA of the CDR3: TGTGCTCTTGGGGAACGGGGCCGTTTCAACACCGATAAACGCATCTTT.

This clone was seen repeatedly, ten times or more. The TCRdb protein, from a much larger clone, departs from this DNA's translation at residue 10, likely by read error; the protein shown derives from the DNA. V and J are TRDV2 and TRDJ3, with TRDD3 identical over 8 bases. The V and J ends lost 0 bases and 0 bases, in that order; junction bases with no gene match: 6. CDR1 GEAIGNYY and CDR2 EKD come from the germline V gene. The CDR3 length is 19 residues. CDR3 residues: CACDTADWGGSWDTRQMFF. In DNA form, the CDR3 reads TGTGCCTGTGACACCGCGGACTGGGGGGGCTCCTGGGACACCCGACAGATGTTTTTC.

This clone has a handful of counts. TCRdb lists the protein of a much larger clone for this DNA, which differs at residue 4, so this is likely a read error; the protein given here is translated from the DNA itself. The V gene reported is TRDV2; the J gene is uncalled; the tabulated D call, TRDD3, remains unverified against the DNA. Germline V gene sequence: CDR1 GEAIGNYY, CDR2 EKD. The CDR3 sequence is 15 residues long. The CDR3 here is CACGTLVLGDTWLIF. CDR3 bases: TGTGCCTGTGGCACCCTCGTACTGGGGGATACATGGCTCATCTTT.

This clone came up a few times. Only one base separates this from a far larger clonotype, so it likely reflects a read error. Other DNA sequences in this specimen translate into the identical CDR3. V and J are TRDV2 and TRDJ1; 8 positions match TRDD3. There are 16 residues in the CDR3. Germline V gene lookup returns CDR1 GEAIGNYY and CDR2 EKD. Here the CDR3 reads CACDLLGGRYTDKLIF. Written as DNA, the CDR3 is TGTGCCTGTGACTTACTGGGGGGGCGGTACACCGATAAGCTCATCTTT.

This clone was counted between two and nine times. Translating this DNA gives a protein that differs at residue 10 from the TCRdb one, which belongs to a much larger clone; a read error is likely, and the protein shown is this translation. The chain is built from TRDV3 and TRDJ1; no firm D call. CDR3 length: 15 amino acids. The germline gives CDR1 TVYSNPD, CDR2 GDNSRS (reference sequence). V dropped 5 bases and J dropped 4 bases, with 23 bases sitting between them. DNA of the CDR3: TGTGCCCACTACGATGGGTGGAGGAGAAGCGATAAACTCATCTTT. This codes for CAHYDGWRRSDKLIF. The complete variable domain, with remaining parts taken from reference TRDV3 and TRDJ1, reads CDKVTQSSPDQTVASGSEVVLLCTYDTVYSNPDLFWYRIRPDYSFQFVFYGDNSRSEGADFTQGRFSVKHILTQKAFHLVISPVRTEDSATYYCAHYDGWRRSDKLIFGKGTRVTVEP.

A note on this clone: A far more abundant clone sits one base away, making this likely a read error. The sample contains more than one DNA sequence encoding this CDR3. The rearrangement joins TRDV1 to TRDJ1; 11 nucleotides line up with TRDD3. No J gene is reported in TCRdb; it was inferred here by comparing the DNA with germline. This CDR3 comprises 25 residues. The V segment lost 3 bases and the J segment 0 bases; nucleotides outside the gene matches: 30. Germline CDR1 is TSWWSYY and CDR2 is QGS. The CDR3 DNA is TGTGCTCTTGGGGACTCCATTTCTTCCTACGTACGTACTGGGGGATATGGCCCATACACCGATAAACTCATCTTT. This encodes CALGDSISSYVRTGGYGPYTDKLIF.